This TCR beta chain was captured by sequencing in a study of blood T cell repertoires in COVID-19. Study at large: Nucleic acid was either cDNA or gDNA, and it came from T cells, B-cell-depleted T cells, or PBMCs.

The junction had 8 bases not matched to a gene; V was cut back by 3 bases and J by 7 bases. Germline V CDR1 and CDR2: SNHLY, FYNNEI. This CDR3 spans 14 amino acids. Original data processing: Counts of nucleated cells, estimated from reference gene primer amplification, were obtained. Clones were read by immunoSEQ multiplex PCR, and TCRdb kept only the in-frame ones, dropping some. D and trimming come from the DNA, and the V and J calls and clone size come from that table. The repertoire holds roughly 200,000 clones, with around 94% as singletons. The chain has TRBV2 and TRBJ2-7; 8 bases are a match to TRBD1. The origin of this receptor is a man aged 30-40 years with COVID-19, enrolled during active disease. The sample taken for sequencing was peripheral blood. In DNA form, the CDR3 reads TGTGCCAGCAGTGAGCCCAGGGGGCCGAGGGAGCAGTACTTC. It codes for CASSEPRGPREQYF.